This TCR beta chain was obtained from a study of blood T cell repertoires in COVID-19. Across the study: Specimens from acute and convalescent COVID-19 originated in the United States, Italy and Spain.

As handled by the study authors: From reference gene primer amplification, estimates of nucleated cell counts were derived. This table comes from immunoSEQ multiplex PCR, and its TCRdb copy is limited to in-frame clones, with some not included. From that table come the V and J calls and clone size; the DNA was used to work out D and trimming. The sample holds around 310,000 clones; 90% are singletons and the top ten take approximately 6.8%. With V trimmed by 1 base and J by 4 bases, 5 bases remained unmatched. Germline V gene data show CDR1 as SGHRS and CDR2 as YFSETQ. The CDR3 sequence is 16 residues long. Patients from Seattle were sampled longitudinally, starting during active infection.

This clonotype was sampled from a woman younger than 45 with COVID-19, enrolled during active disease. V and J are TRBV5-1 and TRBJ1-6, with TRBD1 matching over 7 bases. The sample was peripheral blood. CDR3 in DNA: TGCGCCAGCAGCTTGAAGACAGGGAGGTATAATTCACCCCTCCACTTT. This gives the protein CASSLKTGRYNSPLHF.